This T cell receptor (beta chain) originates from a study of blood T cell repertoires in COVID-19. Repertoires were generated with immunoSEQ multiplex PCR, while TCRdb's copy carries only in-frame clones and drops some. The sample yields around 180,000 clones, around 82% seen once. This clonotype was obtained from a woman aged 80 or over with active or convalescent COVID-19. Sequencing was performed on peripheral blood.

DNA for the CDR3: TGTGCCAGCAGTCAACGAGGACAGGGGAATGGCTACACCTTC. This gives the protein CASSQRGQGNGYTF. V gene TRBV27 combines with J gene TRBJ1-2, with 9 positions matching TRBD1. The junction had 7 bases not matched to a gene; V was cut back by 5 bases and J by 6 bases. CDR3 size: 14 residues. Looked up from germline, CDR1 is MNHEY and CDR2 is SMNVEV (reference sequence).